The rows below give T cell receptor beta chains drawn from one sample of a study of T cell responses to AZD1222 COVID-19 vaccine. Assay used: immunoSEQ multiplex PCR; TCRdb lists only in-frame clones, some missing. In the table there are 130,000 or so clones, around 80% of which are singletons. The sample here was peripheral blood, taken 28 days after the second AZD1222 dose. The receptors shown here come from an adult who received the AZD1222 COVID-19 vaccine. CDR3s include the opening cysteine and the closing phenylalanine or tryptophan. D genes are given only for firm matches. The size field is filled for only some rows; it gives once, few, many or a size class.

d_call j_call v_call clone_size cdr3_aa cdr3_nt
NA TRBJ1-2 TRBV29-1 NA CSVELPLGNYGYTF TGCAGCGTTGAACTTCCATTGGGGAACTATGGCTACACCTTC
NA TRBJ2-5 TRBV5-6 NA CASSLYSRGQETQYF TGTGCCAGCAGCCTGTACTCAAGGGGTCAAGAGACCCAGTACTTC
TRBD2 TRBJ2-1 TRBV14 NA CASSQRLGLAGWSSYNEQFF TGTGCCAGCAGCCAGAGACTGGGACTAGCGGGGTGGAGCTCCTACAATGAGCAGTTCTTC
NA TRBJ2-1 TRBV9 NA CASSVETESYNEQFF TGTGCCAGCAGCGTAGAGACAGAGAGCTACAATGAGCAGTTCTTC
TRBD2 TRBJ2-1 TRBV6-6 NA CASRWELAGGTEQFF TGTGCCAGCAGGTGGGAACTAGCGGGGGGGACTGAGCAGTTCTTC
NA TRBJ1-2 TRBV6-2/TRBV6-3 NA CASSFGRSGGYTF TGTGCCAGCAGTTTCGGCCGCTCGGGTGGCTACACCTTC
NA TRBJ1-5 TRBV6-5 few CATTYAEEVNQPQHF TGTGCCACCACCTATGCGGAGGAGGTCAATCAGCCCCAGCATTTT
TRBD1 TRBJ1-3 TRBV7-6 NA CASSRRQGPGNTIYF TGTGCCAGCAGCCGCAGACAGGGACCTGGAAACACCATATATTTT
NA TRBJ1-3 TRBV6-5 once CASRHQGYSGNTIYF TGTGCCAGCAGACATCAGGGCTACTCTGGAAACACCATATATTTT
TRBD1 TRBJ2-7 TRBV19 NA CASSTPGQTYEQYF TGTGCCAGTAGTACCCCGGGACAGACCTACGAGCAGTACTTC
TRBD1 TRBJ1-6 TRBV3-1/TRBV3-2 few CASSQQQGALNSPLHF TGTGCCAGCAGCCAACAACAGGGGGCGCTGAATTCACCCCTCCACTTT
NA TRBJ2-4 TRBV6-2/TRBV6-3 NA CASSSIPLAKNIQYF TGTGCCAGCAGTTCCATCCCACTAGCCAAAAACATTCAGTACTTC
NA TRBJ1-1 TRBV6-6 NA CASSYRPGNTEAFF TGTGCCAGCAGTTACCGGCCCGGGAACACTGAAGCTTTCTTT